Listed here are 20 T cell receptor beta chains from one sample, sequenced in a study of vaccination effects on CD4 cells after COVID-19. Clones were read by immunoSEQ multiplex PCR, and TCRdb kept only the in-frame ones, dropping some. The sample consists of about 73,000 clones, about 79% of them appearing once. What these receptors recognize is not known. Before sequencing, viral peptide pools were used by the ViraFEST assay to expand antigen-specific CD4+ T cells. The culture ran for approximately nine days before CD4+ T cells were isolated. Previously uninfected by SARS-CoV-2, the vaccine recipients also showed negative nucleocapsid antibodies. The sequences come from CD4+ T cells from PBMCs cultured with SARS-CoV-2 spike peptides, collected before COVID-19 vaccination. Receptors originate from a human donor who received a COVID-19 vaccine.

This clone appeared once. The chain joins TRBV29-1 to TRBJ1-2; TRBD1 aligns across 8 bases. V was pared by 5 bases and J by 0 bases, with 8 bases of the junction left unmatched. The CDR3 extends over 15 amino acids. Germline V gene sequence: CDR1 SQVTM, CDR2 ANQGSEA. The CDR3 is CSVLRLTGANYGYTF. CDR3 DNA sequence: TGCAGCGTTTTAAGATTGACAGGGGCTAACTATGGCTACACCTTC.

This clone was observed a single time. The genes are TRBV6-5 and TRBJ1-1; D perhaps matches TRBD1 (6 bases). Germline assignment: CDR1 MNHEY and CDR2 SVGAGI. The CDR3 covers 13 residues. V dropped 5 bases and J dropped 6 bases, with 13 bases sitting between them. CDR3 DNA: TGTGCCAGCAGTCCAAGGGGGTTCGCTGAAGCTTTCTTT. Its protein is CASSPRGFAEAFF.

This clone has more than one count but fewer than ten. The J gene is TRBJ2-7, the V gene TRBV10-1; maybe TRBD1 (5 bases). This CDR3 spans 14 amino acids. Trimming removed 9 bases from V and 1 base from J, with 16 bases in between. Germline-derived CDR1 and CDR2 are WNHNN and SYGVQD (reference sequence). The chain's CDR3 is CARMQGFQSYEQYV. CDR3 nucleotides: TGCGCCAGGATGCAGGGTTTCCAGTCCTACGAGCAGTACGTC.

The chain links TRBV6-5 to TRBJ2-7, with a tentative D call TRBD1 (6 bases). CDR1 is MNHEY, CDR2 SVGAGI, per germline. There are 15 residues in the CDR3. V was shortened by 4 bases and J by 3 bases, with 16 bases between the two germline ends. CDR3 region: CASSSPGAKGYEQYV. The CDR3 DNA reads as TGTGCCAGCAGTTCCCCAGGGGCAAAAGGCTACGAGCAGTACGTC.

The chain joins TRBV29-1 to TRBJ2-5, with D tentatively TRBD2 (6 bases). Germline values: CDR1 SQVTM, CDR2 ANQGSEA. This CDR3 spans 14 amino acids. V shed 5 bases and J shed 1 base, with 14 bases lying between them. The CDR3 bases are TGCAGCGTTCCTGAAGCGGGTTTCCAAGAGACCCAGTACTTC. It codes for CSVPEAGFQETQYF.

The genes are TRBV6-1 and TRBJ2-7, with 11 bases identical to TRBD1. This CDR3 is built from 15 residues. The V gene's germline CDR1 is MNHNS and CDR2 SASEGT. V was pared by 5 bases and J by 2 bases, with 5 bases of the junction left unmatched. CDR3 in amino acids: CASSTGQGGPYEQYV. CDR3 coding DNA: TGTGCCAGCAGTACGGGACAGGGGGGTCCCTACGAGCAGTACGTC.

V is TRBV7-2 and J is TRBJ1-2; D gene unclear. The CDR3 contains 15 residues. V gave up 0 bases and J gave up 3 bases, with 11 bases separating them. Germline CDR1 is SGHTA and CDR2 is FQGNSA. Here the CDR3 reads CASSLAGGSDYGYTF. CDR3 nucleotides: TGTGCCAGCAGCTTAGCGGGCGGATCTGACTATGGCTACACCTTC.

The V and J genes are TRBV19 and TRBJ1-5; D is unresolved. CDR3 length: 12 amino acids. The V gene's germline CDR1 is LNHDA and CDR2 SQIVND (reference sequence). V lost 3 bases to trimming and J lost 6 bases, with 6 bases between them. The CDR3 region has the DNA TGTGCCAGTAGTATGTGGGCTCAGCCCCAGCATTTT. Amino acid sequence: CASSMWAQPQHF.

The chain carries TRBV30 and TRBJ1-1; 7 bases agree with TRBD1. This CDR3 contains 14 residues. Germline values: CDR1 GTSNPN, CDR2 SVGIG (reference sequence). Unmatched junction bases numbered 9, after V lost 3 bases and J lost 5 bases. The CDR3 DNA is TGTGCCTGGAGAAGGGGGCAGGGGGTGACTGAAGCTTTCTTT. This sequence encodes CAWRRGQGVTEAFF.

This clone was found a few times. The V and J genes are TRBV19 and TRBJ1-5; D is perhaps TRBD1 (6 bases). The CDR3 consists of 14 residues. Trimming took off 8 bases at V and 7 bases at J, with 18 bases between the two ends. Per the germline V gene, CDR1 is LNHDA and CDR2 is SQIVND (reference sequence). Here the CDR3 reads CASERGGLTQPQHF. The CDR3 DNA reads TGTGCCAGTGAGCGAGGGGGGCTTACCCAGCCCCAGCATTTT. The full variable domain, its missing parts supplied by reference TRBV19 and TRBJ1-5, is DGGITQSPKYLFRKEGQNVTLSCEQNLNHDAMYWYRQDPGQGLRLIYYSQIVNDFQKGDIAEGYSVSREKKESFPLTVTSAQKNPTAFYLCASERGGLTQPQHFGDGTRLSIL.

This sequence joins TRBV5-1 and TRBJ2-5, with no clear D. The CDR3 has 14 amino acids. Germline CDR1 and CDR2: SGHRS and YFSETQ. Trimming pared 0 bases from V and 5 bases from J, leaving 11 bases between. CDR3 sequence: CASSLEVVAETQYF. CDR3 sequence (DNA): TGCGCCAGCAGCTTGGAGGTGGTTGCGGAGACCCAGTACTTC. The full variable domain, with the rest looked up from reference TRBV5-1 and TRBJ2-5, is KAGVTQTPRYLIKTRGQQVTLSCSPISGHRSVSWYQQTPGQGLQFLFEYFSETQRNKGNFPGRFSGRQFSNSRSEMNVSTLELGDSALYLCASSLEVVAETQYFGPGTRLLVL.

This clone was seen only a few times. V and J are TRBV12-3 or TRBV12-4 and TRBJ1-1; the D is unclear. V was trimmed by 3 bases and J by 1 base, leaving 3 bases between them. This CDR3 is 12 amino acids long. CDR3 nucleotides: TGTGCCAGCAGTTTCTGGAACACTGAAGCTTTCTTT. It specifies CASSFWNTEAFF.

The CDR3 loop reads CASSLTGGEHGYTF. CDR3 sequence (DNA): TGTGCCAGCAGTTTAACGGGGGGGGAACATGGCTACACCTTC. The J gene is TRBJ1-2, the V gene TRBV28; tentatively, D is TRBD1 (5 bases). The CDR3 runs to 14 residues. Trimming took off 2 bases at V and 6 bases at J, with 13 bases between the two ends. Per the germline V gene, CDR1 is MDHEN and CDR2 is SYDVKM.

This clone has more than one count but fewer than ten. Here the CDR3 reads CASPSRDRGNTGELFF. The CDR3 DNA sequence: TGCGCCAGCCCGTCCCGGGACAGGGGGAACACCGGGGAGCTGTTTTTT. The rearrangement links TRBV5-1 to TRBJ2-2; 10 bases map to TRBD1. V lost 7 bases to trimming and J lost 1 base; unmatched junction nucleotides: 7. There are 16 residues in the CDR3. CDR1 is SGHRS and CDR2 is YFSETQ in the germline V gene.

The chain combines TRBV9 with TRBJ1-4, with TRBD1 as a possible D gene (6 bases). Germline values: CDR1 SGDLS, CDR2 YYNGEE. The CDR3 runs 14 residues. Trimming removed 1 base at V and 6 bases at J, with 10 bases between. Written as DNA, the CDR3 is TGTGCCAGCAGCGTAACAGGGACGGATGAAAAACTGTTTTTT. Translating it yields CASSVTGTDEKLFF.

The chain is built from TRBV6-6 and TRBJ1-6; no definite D call. Trimming stripped 2 bases from V and 10 bases from J, with 12 bases between. CDR3 length equals 14 residues. Germline V gives CDR1 MNHNY, CDR2 SVGAGI (reference sequence). The CDR3 sequence: CASSYGPGSSPLHF. CDR3 DNA sequence: TGTGCCAGCAGTTACGGCCCCGGCAGCTCACCCCTCCACTTT.

CDR3 region: CSANREIVRYF. CDR3 nucleotides: TGCAGTGCAAACAGGGAAATCGTACGGTATTTT. The gene calls are TRBV20-1 and TRBJ2-3, with D possibly matching TRBD1 (6 bases). The V gene's germline CDR1 is DFQATT and CDR2 SNEGSKA (reference sequence). The V and J ends lost 6 bases and 14 bases respectively, with 18 bases between them. The CDR3 is 11 residues long.

V and J are TRBV5-1 and TRBJ2-5; either TRBD1 or TRBD2 may supply D (5 bases each). CDR1 is SGHRS, CDR2 YFSETQ, per germline. This CDR3 comprises 14 residues. Deletions cut 6 bases from V and 4 bases from J, with 16 bases between. CDR3 residues: CASKSFRGGETQYF. Written as DNA, the CDR3 is TGCGCCAGCAAATCCTTCCGTGGGGGAGAGACCCAGTACTTC. Looking up the rest from reference TRBV5-1 and TRBJ2-5 gives the full variable domain: KAGVTQTPRYLIKTRGQQVTLSCSPISGHRSVSWYQQTPGQGLQFLFEYFSETQRNKGNFPGRFSGRQFSNSRSEMNVSTLELGDSALYLCASKSFRGGETQYFGPGTRLLVL.

The chain recombines TRBV15 with TRBJ2-3; TRBD2 agrees at 8 bases. The CDR3 contains 16 residues. Per germline, CDR1 LNHNV and CDR2 YYDKDF (reference sequence). V lost 0 bases, J lost 5 bases, and 7 bases stayed unmatched. The CDR3 DNA is TGTGCCACCAGCAGAGAACCGCGGGGGGCGGTAGATACGCAGTATTTT. This translates into CATSREPRGAVDTQYF.

V and J are TRBV27 and TRBJ1-4; D unclear. The V end was cut by 3 bases, the J end by 8 bases, with 19 bases between. The CDR3 covers 16 residues. The germline gives CDR1 MNHEY, CDR2 SMNVEV (reference sequence). In DNA, the CDR3 is TGTGCCAGCAGTTTCGGTTATGGAGGGAGAGGAGAAAAACTGTTTTTT. Its protein is CASSFGYGGRGEKLFF. The full variable domain, rest sourced from reference TRBV27 and TRBJ1-4, is EAQVTQNPRYLITVTGKKLTVTCSQNMNHEYMSWYRQDPGLGLRQIYYSMNVEVTDKGDVPEGYKVSRKEKRNFPLILESPSPNQTSLYFCASSFGYGGRGEKLFFGSGTQLSVL.